The 20 T cell receptor beta chains reported below all come from one sample, sequenced in a study of beta chain features in type 1 diabetes. The entirety of the isolated RNA underwent reverse transcription, so expressed TCRB transcripts were sequenced. TCRdb's copy holds only in-frame clones and misses some; the assay was immunoSEQ multiplex PCR. The table lists hundreds of thousands of clones, approximately 31% of them singletons. Sequenced sample: naive CD4+ T cells from blood. All receptors derive from a man aged 18 to 30 in good health.

The V gene is TRBV28, the J gene TRBJ2-4; 7 bases line up with TRBD1. Per germline, CDR1 MDHEN and CDR2 SYDVKM. The CDR3 length is 17 residues. V trimming: 5 bases; J trimming: 0 bases; junction bases outside the gene matches: 10. The CDR3 DNA reads TGTGCCAGCAGTCCCACCGGGACAGCCATAGCCAAAAACATTCAGTACTTC. This translates into CASSPTGTAIAKNIQYF. Filled out from reference TRBV28 and TRBJ2-4, the complete variable domain reads DVKVTQSSRYLVKRTGEKVFLECVQDMDHENMFWYRQDPGLGLRLIYFSYDVKMKEKGDIPEGYSVSREKKERFSLILESASTNQTSMYLCASSPTGTAIAKNIQYFGAGTRLSVL.

This clone was detected a few times. The chain has TRBV4-3 and TRBJ1-1; 7 nucleotides align to TRBD1. Losses at the gene ends were 4 bases for V and 5 bases for J; bases not matched to a gene: 4. The germline V gene encodes CDR1 LGHNA and CDR2 YSLEER. This CDR3 is 13 amino acids long. The CDR3 DNA follows: TGCGCCAGCAGCCCCCCAGGGGGTACTGAAGCTTTCTTT. Its protein is CASSPPGGTEAFF.

V is TRBV6-5 and J is TRBJ1-3, with unresolved D. CDR3 length: 11 residues. Germline V CDR1 and CDR2: MNHEY, SVGAGI. V lost 8 bases, J lost 4 bases, and 6 bases lay in between. The CDR3: CASAAGNTIYF. The CDR3 DNA reads TGTGCCAGCGCGGCAGGAAACACCATATATTTT.

The chain links TRBV18 to TRBJ2-1; perhaps TRBD1 as D (6 bases). With 4 bases removed from V and 4 bases from J, the gap between germline ends came to 11 bases. Per the germline V gene, CDR1 is KGHSH and CDR2 is LQKENI. The CDR3 extends over 14 amino acids. The CDR3 sequence is CASSLSQGYNEQFF. CDR3 nucleotides: TGTGCCAGCTCACTAAGCCAGGGGTACAATGAGCAGTTCTTC.

The chain is built from TRBV5-4 and TRBJ2-5, with TRBD1 identical over 9 bases. In germline, CDR1 is SGHNT, CDR2 YYREEE (reference sequence). With 7 bases clipped from V and 2 bases from J, the junction kept 0 bases outside the gene matches. The CDR3 has 12 amino acids. Here the CDR3 DNA reads TGTGCCAGCGGGACAGGGCAAGAGACCCAGTACTTC. As protein: CASGTGQETQYF.

The chain links TRBV5-4 to TRBJ2-1, with 9 bases that match TRBD2. The CDR3 totals 15 residues. The germline gives CDR1 SGHNT, CDR2 YYREEE (reference sequence). The trim removed 2 bases at V and 8 bases at J, leaving 8 bases unmatched. CDR3 sequence: CASSLGSGSFYEQFF. DNA for the CDR3: TGTGCCAGCAGCTTAGGTAGCGGGAGTTTTTATGAGCAGTTCTTC.

The chain combines TRBV5-1 with TRBJ2-1; D is possibly TRBD1 or TRBD2 (5 bases each). V lost 2 bases to trimming and J lost 8 bases, with 11 bases between them. The germline gives CDR1 SGHRS, CDR2 YFSETQ. This CDR3 contains 13 residues. CDR3 nucleotides: TGCGCCAGCAGCTTAGCAGGGAGTGATGAGCAGTTCTTC. Its protein product is CASSLAGSDEQFF.

The gene calls are TRBV21-1 and TRBJ2-1; TRBD2 is the table's D call, not checked against the DNA. TRBV21-1 is a documented pseudogene. The CDR3 extends over 12 amino acids. The CDR3 here is CASSKDAGEQFF. CDR3 bases: TGTGCCAGCAGCAAAGATGCCGGTGAGCAGTTCTTC.

The chain uses TRBV5-1 and TRBJ2-1; D is perhaps TRBD2 (6 bases). The CDR3 runs 13 residues. The V end was cut by 3 bases, the J end by 10 bases, with 14 bases between. The germline V gene has CDR1 SGHRS and CDR2 YFSETQ. The CDR3 bases are TGCGCCAGCAGCTCGGACTATCCTTCCGAGCAGTTCTTC. Residues: CASSSDYPSEQFF.

This clone was counted only a few times. This chain connects TRBV5-4 to TRBJ2-5; D ambiguous. The germline CDR1 and CDR2 sequences are SGHNT and YYREEE (reference sequence). Trimming cost V 3 bases and J 9 bases, with 12 bases left between them. The CDR3 is made up of 12 amino acids. The CDR3 reads CASSSTRQAQYF. The CDR3 DNA reads as TGTGCCAGCAGCTCGACACGGCAGGCCCAGTACTTC.

V usage is TRBV29-1 and J usage is TRBJ2-3, with 9 bases identical to TRBD1. CDR1 is SQVTM, CDR2 ANQGSEA, per germline. Trimming removed 7 bases from V and 4 bases from J; junction bases left unmatched: 9. This CDR3 contains 14 residues. CDR3 in amino acids: CSGDRVGSADTQYF. DNA of the CDR3: TGCAGCGGGGACAGGGTTGGAAGCGCAGATACGCAGTATTTT.

The J gene is TRBJ2-1, the V gene TRBV4-1, with 7 bases matching TRBD2. The CDR3 sequence is 16 residues long. CDR1 is MGHRA, CDR2 YSYEKL, per germline. V lost 1 base to trimming and J lost 2 bases; unmatched junction nucleotides: 5. CDR3 sequence reads: CASSQVGTKAYNEQFF. CDR3 bases: TGCGCCAGCAGCCAAGTCGGGACTAAAGCCTACAATGAGCAGTTCTTC.

This clone was seen only a few times. The chain joins TRBV30 to TRBJ2-7, with a possible D match to TRBD2 (5 bases). The V gene lost 8 bases and the J gene lost 0 bases, with 14 bases spanning the gap. CDR3 size: 13 residues. Per the germline V gene, CDR1 is GTSNPN and CDR2 is SVGIG (reference sequence). The CDR3 DNA reads as TGTGCCGGAGGAAAAGGCCTCTCCTACGAGCAGTACTTC. It specifies CAGGKGLSYEQYF.

This clone was detected only a few times. The chain links TRBV4-1 to TRBJ2-7, with D hard to call. Germline-derived CDR1 and CDR2 are MGHRA and YSYEKL. Deletions cut 1 base from V and 2 bases from J, with 12 bases between. The CDR3 is 15 amino acids. The CDR3 DNA reads as TGCGCCAGCAGCCAAGGTGGCCAAGTAGCCTACGAGCAGTACTTC. Translated, it gives CASSQGGQVAYEQYF.

V usage is TRBV29-1 and J usage is TRBJ2-7; 8 bases are shared with TRBD2. The CDR3 is made up of 15 amino acids. Trimming took 0 bases from V and 2 from J; bases not matched to a gene: 6. CDR1 SQVTM and CDR2 ANQGSEA come from the germline V gene. In nucleotides, the CDR3 is TGCAGCGTTGAAGATGCGGTCGGGAGGGCCTACGAGCAGTACTTC. Its translation is CSVEDAVGRAYEQYF.

Ten or more counts support this clone. The chain is built from TRBV29-1 and TRBJ2-7; D is unresolved. The germline CDR1 and CDR2 sequences are SQVTM and ANQGSEA. CDR3 length: 15 amino acids. V lost 0 bases and J 3 bases, leaving 15 bases between the germline ends. The CDR3 protein is CSVEERSRASYEQYF. The DNA for the CDR3 is TGCAGCGTTGAAGAAAGGTCTAGGGCTAGCTACGAGCAGTACTTC.

V is TRBV14 and J is TRBJ1-2, with TRBD1 matching 9 bases. The V and J ends lost 1 base and 4 bases, in that order; junction bases with no gene match: 7. CDR3 length equals 16 residues. Germline V gene data show CDR1 as SGHDN and CDR2 as FVKESK. The CDR3 nucleotides read TGTGCCAGCAGCCAAGGGACAGGGGCGCTGGCCTATGGCTACACCTTC. Its protein product is CASSQGTGALAYGYTF.

This clone was counted between two and nine times. The chain recombines TRBV5-1 with TRBJ2-7; the D gene is possibly TRBD1 (6 bases). This CDR3 is built from 13 residues. The V end lost 1 base, the J end lost 7 bases, and 12 bases lay between the germline ends. Germline V gives CDR1 SGHRS, CDR2 YFSETQ. The CDR3: CASSLTGTLEQYF. The CDR3 bases are TGCGCCAGCAGCTTGACCGGGACACTAGAGCAGTACTTC.

The rearrangement links TRBV7-2 to TRBJ2-5; D remains ambiguous. Germline CDR1 SGHTA, CDR2 FQGNSA. Trimming took 3 bases from V and 0 from J, leaving 5 bases between them. The CDR3 contains 13 residues. The CDR3 DNA is TGTGCCAGCAGCTTGGTTTACCAAGAGACCCAGTACTTC. Protein sequence: CASSLVYQETQYF.

The chain couples TRBV4-2 to TRBJ2-1, with D perhaps matching TRBD2 (6 bases). V was trimmed by 4 bases and J by 2 bases, leaving 12 bases between them. Looked up from germline, CDR1 is LGHNA and CDR2 is YNFKEQ. The CDR3 length is 15 residues. The DNA for the CDR3 is TGTGCCAGCAGCCCGGGGGTCGGGGCCTACAATGAGCAGTTCTTC. This encodes CASSPGVGAYNEQFF.